The clone carrying this T cell receptor beta chain occurred a few times. The sample is drawn from a study of T cells after yellow fever vaccination. TCRdb itself ran the 5' RACE reads through MiXCR, one entry per CDR3 protein. The sample yields about 630,000 distinct CDR3 sequences, 10% to 15% seen once. The V gene lost 0 bases and the J gene lost 5 bases, with 14 bases spanning the gap. This CDR3 is 15 amino acids long. Germline-derived CDR1 and CDR2 are SGHRS and YFSETQ. This rearrangement joins TRBV5-1 to TRBJ2-5; the D is unclear. This sequence was found in a young man who received the YFV17D yellow fever vaccine. This specimen consisted of PBMCs, obtained on the day of the yellow fever booster vaccination. The CDR3: CASSLVRPPRETQYF. The CDR3 nucleotides are TGCGCCAGCAGCTTGGTTCGGCCTCCGCGCGAGACCCAGTACTTC.